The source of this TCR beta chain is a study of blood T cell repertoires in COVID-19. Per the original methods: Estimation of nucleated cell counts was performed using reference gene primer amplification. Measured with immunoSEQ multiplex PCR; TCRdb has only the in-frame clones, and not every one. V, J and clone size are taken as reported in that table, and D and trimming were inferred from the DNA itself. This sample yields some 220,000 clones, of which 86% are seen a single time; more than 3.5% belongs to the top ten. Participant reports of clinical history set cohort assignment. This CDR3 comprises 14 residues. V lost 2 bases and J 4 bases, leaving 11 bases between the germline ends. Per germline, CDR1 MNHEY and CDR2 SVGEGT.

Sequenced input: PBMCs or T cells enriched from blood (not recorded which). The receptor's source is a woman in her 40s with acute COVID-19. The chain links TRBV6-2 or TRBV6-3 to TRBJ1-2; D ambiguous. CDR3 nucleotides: TGTGCCAGCAGTTACATTGAGGCCCGCTATGGCTACACCTTC. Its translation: CASSYIEARYGYTF.